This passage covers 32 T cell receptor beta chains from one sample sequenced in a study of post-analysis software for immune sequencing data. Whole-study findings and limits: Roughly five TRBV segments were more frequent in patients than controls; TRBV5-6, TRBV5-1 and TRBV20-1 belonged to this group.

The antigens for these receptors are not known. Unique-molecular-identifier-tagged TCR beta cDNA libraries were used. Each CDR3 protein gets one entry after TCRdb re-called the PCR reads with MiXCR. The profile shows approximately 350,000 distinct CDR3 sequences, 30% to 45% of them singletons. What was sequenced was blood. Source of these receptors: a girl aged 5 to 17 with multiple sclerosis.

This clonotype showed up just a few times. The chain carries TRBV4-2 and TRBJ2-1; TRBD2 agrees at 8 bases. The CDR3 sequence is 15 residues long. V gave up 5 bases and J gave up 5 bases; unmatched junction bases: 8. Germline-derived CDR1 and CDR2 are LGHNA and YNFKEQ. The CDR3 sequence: CASSFGGGLNNEQFF. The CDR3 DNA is TGTGCCAGCAGCTTCGGGGGGGGCCTCAACAATGAGCAGTTCTTC.

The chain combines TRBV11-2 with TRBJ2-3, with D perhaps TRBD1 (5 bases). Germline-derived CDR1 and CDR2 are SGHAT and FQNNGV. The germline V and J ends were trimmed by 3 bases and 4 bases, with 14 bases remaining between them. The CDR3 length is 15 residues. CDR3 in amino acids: CASSFYGRESDTQYF. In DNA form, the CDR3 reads TGTGCCAGCAGCTTCTACGGCAGGGAATCAGATACGCAGTATTTT.

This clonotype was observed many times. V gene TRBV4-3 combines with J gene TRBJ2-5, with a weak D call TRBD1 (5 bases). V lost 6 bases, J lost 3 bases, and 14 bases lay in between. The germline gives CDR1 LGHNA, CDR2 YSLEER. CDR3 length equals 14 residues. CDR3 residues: CASSRLQGKETQYF. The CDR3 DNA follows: TGCGCCAGCAGTCGCCTTCAGGGCAAAGAGACCCAGTACTTC.

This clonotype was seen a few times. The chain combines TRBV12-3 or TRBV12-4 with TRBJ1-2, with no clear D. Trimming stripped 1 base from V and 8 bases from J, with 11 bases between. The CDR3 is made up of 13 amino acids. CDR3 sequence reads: CASSLDVSRGYTF. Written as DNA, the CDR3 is TGTGCCAGCAGTTTAGATGTGTCCAGAGGCTACACCTTC.

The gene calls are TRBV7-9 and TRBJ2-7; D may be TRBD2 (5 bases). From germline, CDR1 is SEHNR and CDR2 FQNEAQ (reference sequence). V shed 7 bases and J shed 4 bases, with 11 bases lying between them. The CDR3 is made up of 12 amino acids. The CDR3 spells CASNLSGYEQYF. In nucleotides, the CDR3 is TGTGCCAGCAACTTGTCGGGGTACGAGCAGTACTTC.

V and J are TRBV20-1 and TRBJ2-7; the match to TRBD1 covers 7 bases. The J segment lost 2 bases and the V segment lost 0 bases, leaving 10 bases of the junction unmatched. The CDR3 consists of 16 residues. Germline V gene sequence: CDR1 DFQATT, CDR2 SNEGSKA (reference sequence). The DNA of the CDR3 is TGCAGTGCTAGAGATCTCGACAGGGCCTATCCCTACGAGCAGTACTTC. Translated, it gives CSARDLDRAYPYEQYF.

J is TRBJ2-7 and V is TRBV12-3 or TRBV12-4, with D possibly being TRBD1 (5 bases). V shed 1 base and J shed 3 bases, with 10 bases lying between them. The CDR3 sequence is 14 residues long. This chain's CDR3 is CASSLGQSFYEQYF. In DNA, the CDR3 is TGTGCCAGCAGTTTAGGACAGTCCTTCTACGAGCAGTACTTC.

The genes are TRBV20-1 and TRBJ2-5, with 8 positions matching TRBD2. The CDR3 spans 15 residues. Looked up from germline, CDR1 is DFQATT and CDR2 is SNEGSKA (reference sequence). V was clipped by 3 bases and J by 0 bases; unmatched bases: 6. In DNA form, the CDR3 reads TGCAGTGCTAGGGGCCGGGAGGGAGACCAAGAGACCCAGTACTTC. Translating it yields CSARGREGDQETQYF.

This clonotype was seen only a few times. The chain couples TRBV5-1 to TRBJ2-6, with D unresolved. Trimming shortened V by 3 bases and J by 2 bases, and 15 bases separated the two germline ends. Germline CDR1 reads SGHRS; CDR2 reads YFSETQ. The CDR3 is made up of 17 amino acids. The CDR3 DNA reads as TGCGCCAGCAGCTCACAACCGGGTCGTGCTGGGGCCAACGTCCTGACTTTC. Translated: CASSSQPGRAGANVLTF.

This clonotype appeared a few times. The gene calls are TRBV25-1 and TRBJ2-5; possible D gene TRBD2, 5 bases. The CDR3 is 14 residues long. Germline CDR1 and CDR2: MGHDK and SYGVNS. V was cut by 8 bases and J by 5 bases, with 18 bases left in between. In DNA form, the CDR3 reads TGTGCCAGCTCATACAGTCAGGACTCGGAGACCCAGTACTTC. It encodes CASSYSQDSETQYF.

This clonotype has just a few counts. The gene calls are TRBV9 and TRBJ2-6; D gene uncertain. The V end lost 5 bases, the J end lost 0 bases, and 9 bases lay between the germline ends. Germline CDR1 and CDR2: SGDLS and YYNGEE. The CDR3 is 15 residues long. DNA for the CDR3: TGTGCCAGCAGTAGGACGGCCTCTGGGGCCAACGTCCTGACTTTC. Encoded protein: CASSRTASGANVLTF.

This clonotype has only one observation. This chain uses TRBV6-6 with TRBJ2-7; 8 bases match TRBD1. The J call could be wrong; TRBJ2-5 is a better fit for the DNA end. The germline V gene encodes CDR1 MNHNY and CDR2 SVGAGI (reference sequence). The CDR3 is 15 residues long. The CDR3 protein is CASSYEGTGQETQYF. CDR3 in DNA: TGTGCCAGCAGTTACGAAGGGACAGGCCAAGAGACCCAGTACTTC.

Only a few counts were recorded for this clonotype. The CDR3 protein is CASSGWDSLGTQYF. CDR3 in DNA: TGTGCCAGCAGTGGATGGGACAGCCTGGGGACCCAGTACTTC. J is TRBJ2-7 and V is TRBV27, with 7 bases fitting TRBD1. The better agreement between TRBJ2-5 and the DNA end casts doubt on the J call. CDR3 length: 14 amino acids. The germline CDR1 and CDR2 sequences are MNHEY and SMNVEV (reference sequence).

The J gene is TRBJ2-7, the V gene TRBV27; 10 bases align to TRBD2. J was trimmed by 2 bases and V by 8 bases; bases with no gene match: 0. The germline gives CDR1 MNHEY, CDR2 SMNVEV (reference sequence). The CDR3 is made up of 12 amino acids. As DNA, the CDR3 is TGTGCCAGCGGACTAGCGGCCTACGAGCAGTACTTC. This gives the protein CASGLAAYEQYF.

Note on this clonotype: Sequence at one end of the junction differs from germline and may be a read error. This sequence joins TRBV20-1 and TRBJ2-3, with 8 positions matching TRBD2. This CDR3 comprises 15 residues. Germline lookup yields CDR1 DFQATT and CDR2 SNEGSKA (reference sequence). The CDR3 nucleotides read TGCAGTGCCGTTGTAGCGGGGACCGCACAAGATATGCAGTATTTT. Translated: CSAVVAGTAQDMQYF.

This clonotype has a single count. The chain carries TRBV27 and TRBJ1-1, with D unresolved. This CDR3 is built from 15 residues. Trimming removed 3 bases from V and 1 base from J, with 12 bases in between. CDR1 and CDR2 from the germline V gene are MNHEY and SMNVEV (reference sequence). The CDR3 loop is CASSFGWMRNTEAFF. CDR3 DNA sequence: TGTGCCAGCAGTTTCGGCTGGATGAGGAACACTGAAGCTTTCTTT.

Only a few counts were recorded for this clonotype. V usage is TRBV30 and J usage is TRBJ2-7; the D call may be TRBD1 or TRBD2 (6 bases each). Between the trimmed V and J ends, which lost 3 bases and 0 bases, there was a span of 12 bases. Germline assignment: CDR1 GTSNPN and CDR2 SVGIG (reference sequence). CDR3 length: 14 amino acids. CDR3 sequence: CAWSGGGSSYEQYF. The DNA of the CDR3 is TGTGCCTGGAGCGGGGGCGGAAGCTCCTACGAGCAGTACTTC.

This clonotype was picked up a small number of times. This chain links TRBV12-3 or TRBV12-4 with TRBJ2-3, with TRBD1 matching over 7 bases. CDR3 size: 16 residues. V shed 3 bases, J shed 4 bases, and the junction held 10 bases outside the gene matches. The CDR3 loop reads CASSLGPATGPDTQYF. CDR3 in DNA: TGTGCCAGCAGTTTGGGTCCCGCGACAGGGCCAGATACGCAGTATTTT.

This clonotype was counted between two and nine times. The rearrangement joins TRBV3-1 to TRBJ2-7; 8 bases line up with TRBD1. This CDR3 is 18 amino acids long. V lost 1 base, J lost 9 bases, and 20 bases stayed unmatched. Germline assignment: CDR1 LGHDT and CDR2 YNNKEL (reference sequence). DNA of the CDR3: TGTGCCAGCAGCCAAGTGCGCCAGGGGGCGAGGTCGGGACGCTGGCAGTACTTC. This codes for CASSQVRQGARSGRWQYF.

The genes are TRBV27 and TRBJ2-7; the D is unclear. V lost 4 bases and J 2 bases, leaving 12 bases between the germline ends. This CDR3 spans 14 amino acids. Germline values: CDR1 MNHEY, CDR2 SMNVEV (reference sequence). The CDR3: CASSSVDGPYEQYF. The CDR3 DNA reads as TGTGCCAGCAGTTCCGTAGACGGCCCCTACGAGCAGTACTTC.

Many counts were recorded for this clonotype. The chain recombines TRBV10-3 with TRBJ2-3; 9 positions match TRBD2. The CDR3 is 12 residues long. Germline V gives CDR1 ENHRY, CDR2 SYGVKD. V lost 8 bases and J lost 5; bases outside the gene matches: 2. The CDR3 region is CAILAGEDTQYF. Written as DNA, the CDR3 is TGTGCCATCTTAGCGGGGGAAGATACGCAGTATTTT.

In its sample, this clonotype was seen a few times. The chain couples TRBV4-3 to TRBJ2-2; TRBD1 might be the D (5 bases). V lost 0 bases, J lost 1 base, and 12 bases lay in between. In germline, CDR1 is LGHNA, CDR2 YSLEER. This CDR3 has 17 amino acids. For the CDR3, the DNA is TGCGCCAGCAGCCAAGATGGCACAGGACGGAACACCGGGGAGCTGTTTTTT. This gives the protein CASSQDGTGRNTGELFF.

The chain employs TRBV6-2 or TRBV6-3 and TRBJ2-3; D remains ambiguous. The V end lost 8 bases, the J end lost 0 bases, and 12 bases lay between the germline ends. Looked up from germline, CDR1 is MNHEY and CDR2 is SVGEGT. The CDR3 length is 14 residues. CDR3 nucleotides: TGTGCCAGCGTCCCGGCGCTTAGCACAGATACGCAGTATTTT. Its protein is CASVPALSTDTQYF.

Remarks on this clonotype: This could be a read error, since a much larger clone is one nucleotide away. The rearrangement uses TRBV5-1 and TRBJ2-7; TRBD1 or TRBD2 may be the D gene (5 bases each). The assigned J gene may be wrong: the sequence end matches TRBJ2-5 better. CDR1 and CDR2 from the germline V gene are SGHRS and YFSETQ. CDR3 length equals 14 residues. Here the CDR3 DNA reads TGCGCCAGCAGCCCCGCAGGGACCAGGGAGACCCAGTACTTC. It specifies CASSPAGTRETQYF.

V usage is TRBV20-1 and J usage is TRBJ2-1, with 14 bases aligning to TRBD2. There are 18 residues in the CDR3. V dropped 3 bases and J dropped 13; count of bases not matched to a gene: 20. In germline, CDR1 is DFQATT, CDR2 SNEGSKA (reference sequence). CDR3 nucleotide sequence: TGCAGTGCTAGTGTAGGACTAGCGGGGGGTAATAGACAGGAGACCCAGTTCTTC. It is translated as CSASVGLAGGNRQETQFF.

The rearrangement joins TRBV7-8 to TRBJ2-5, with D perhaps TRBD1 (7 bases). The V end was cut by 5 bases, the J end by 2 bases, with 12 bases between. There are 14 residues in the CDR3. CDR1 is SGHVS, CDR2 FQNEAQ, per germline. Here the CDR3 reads CASSPGGLQETQYF. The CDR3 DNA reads TGTGCCAGCAGCCCAGGGGGACTTCAAGAGACCCAGTACTTC.

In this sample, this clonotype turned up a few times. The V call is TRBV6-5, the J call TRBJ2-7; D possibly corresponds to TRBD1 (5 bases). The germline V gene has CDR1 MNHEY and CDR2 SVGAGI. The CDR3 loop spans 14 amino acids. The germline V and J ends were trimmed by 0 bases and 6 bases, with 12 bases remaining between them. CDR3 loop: CASSYSYADSEQYF. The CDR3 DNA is TGTGCCAGCAGTTACTCGTATGCCGACAGCGAGCAGTACTTC.

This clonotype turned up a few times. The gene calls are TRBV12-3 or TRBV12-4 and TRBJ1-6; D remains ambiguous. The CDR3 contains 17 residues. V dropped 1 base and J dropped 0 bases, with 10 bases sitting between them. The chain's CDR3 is CASSLDTQSSYNSPLHF. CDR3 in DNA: TGTGCCAGCAGTTTAGATACACAGAGCTCCTATAATTCACCCCTCCACTTT.

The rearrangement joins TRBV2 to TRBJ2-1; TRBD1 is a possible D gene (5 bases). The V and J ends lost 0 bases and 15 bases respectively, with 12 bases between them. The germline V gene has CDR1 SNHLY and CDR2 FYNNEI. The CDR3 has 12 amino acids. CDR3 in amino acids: CASSEAAGSPFF. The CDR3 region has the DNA TGTGCCAGCAGTGAAGCAGCAGGGTCTCCGTTCTTC.

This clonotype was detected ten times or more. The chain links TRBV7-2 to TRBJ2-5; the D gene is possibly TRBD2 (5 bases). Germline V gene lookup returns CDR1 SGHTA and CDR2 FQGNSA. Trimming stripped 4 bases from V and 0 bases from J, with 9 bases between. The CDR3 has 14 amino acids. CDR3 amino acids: CASSSGLYQETQYF. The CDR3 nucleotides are TGTGCCAGCAGCTCCGGACTCTACCAAGAGACCCAGTACTTC.

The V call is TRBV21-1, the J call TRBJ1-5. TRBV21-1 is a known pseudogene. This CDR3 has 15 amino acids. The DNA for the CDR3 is TGTGCCAGCAGCAAAGTACAGATGGGCAATCAGCCCCAGCATTTT. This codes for CASSKVQMGNQPQHF.

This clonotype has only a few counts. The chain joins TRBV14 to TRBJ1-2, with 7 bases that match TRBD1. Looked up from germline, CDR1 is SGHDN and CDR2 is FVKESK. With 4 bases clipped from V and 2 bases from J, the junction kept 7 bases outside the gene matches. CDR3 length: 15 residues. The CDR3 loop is CASSLPGQTNYGYTF. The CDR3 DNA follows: TGTGCCAGCAGCCTCCCGGGACAGACCAACTATGGCTACACCTTC.